The 26 T cell receptor beta chains listed next were all sequenced from one sample in a study of CD8+CD57+ T cells in acquired aplastic anemia. TCR beta VDJ and CDR3 were profiled, and genomic DNA was the template. One entry per CDR3 protein results from TCRdb running MiXCR on the reads. Here the sample spans 400,000 to 450,000 distinct CDR3 sequences, roughly 68% being singletons. The sample comprised sorted CD4+, CD8+, or CD8+CD57+ T cells (not recorded which) from PBMCs. The receptors derive from a human donor in good health, serving as a control.

This chain joins TRBV5-6 and TRBJ1-6; D remains ambiguous. The germline V gene has CDR1 SGHDT and CDR2 YYEEEE. Trimming removed 1 base from V and 9 bases from J, with 11 bases in between. The CDR3 totals 14 residues. The CDR3 here is CASSLLQKGSPLHF. The CDR3 nucleotides read TGTGCCAGCAGCTTGTTACAGAAGGGTTCACCCCTCCACTTT.

This sequence joins TRBV10-3 and TRBJ2-6, with 9 bases that match TRBD1. This CDR3 contains 16 residues. The junction had 6 bases not matched to a gene; V was cut back by 8 bases and J by 1 base. The V gene's germline CDR1 is ENHRY and CDR2 SYGVKD. DNA for the CDR3: TGTGCCATCGAGGGACAGGGTCCTTCTGGGGCCAACGTCCTGACTTTC. Its translation is CAIEGQGPSGANVLTF.

This clonotype was observed at least ten times. The V and J genes are TRBV9 and TRBJ2-1; 11 positions match TRBD2. With 3 bases clipped from V and 7 bases from J, the junction kept 12 bases outside the gene matches. CDR1 is SGDLS and CDR2 is YYNGEE in the germline V gene. The CDR3 is made up of 17 amino acids. The CDR3 DNA sequence: TGTGCCAGCAGCGCGACCCCACTAGCGGGGGTCAAAAATGAGCAGTTCTTC. Translation: CASSATPLAGVKNEQFF.

The V call is TRBV7-2, the J call TRBJ2-7; possibly TRBD2 for D (6 bases). Germline V gene lookup returns CDR1 SGHTA and CDR2 FQGNSA. The CDR3 length is 14 residues. The V end lost 5 bases, the J end lost 3 bases, and 14 bases lay between the germline ends. As DNA, the CDR3 is TGTGCCAGCAGCGCTCCAGCGCGGGGCTACGAGCAGTACTTC. This translates into CASSAPARGYEQYF.

V gene TRBV5-1 combines with J gene TRBJ2-7; tentatively, D is TRBD2 (5 bases). V lost 0 bases, J lost 10 bases, and 14 bases lay in between. The CDR3 is 13 residues long. CDR1 is SGHRS, CDR2 YFSETQ, per germline. CDR3 protein: CASSLAGLGNQYF. CDR3 in DNA: TGCGCCAGCAGCTTGGCCGGACTGGGTAACCAGTACTTC.

This clonotype is a singleton in its sample. Mismatch with germline at one junction end may stem from a read error. V is TRBV7-8 and J is TRBJ1-5, with D uncertain. Per germline, CDR1 SGHVS and CDR2 FQNEAQ. This CDR3 region has 14 residues. The CDR3 coding sequence is TGTGCCAGCAGCTCGCTAAACTCCGGGAACTATGGCTACTTT. Its protein is CASSSLNSGNYGYF.

The chain joins TRBV12-3 or TRBV12-4 to TRBJ1-1, with D hard to call. V was trimmed by 6 bases and J by 5 bases, leaving 16 bases between them. The CDR3 spans 14 residues. The CDR3 DNA follows: TGTGCCAGCAGCGCAGCGAGGGTTAGGACTGAAGCTTTCTTT. Amino acids: CASSAARVRTEAFF.

This clonotype was seen only once. This may come from a read error, since a much larger clone is one base off. The chain joins TRBV4-3 to TRBJ1-4, with D perhaps TRBD1 (6 bases). CDR1 and CDR2 (germline): LGHNA, YSLEER. CDR3 length: 13 amino acids. The CDR3 is CPSSQQGEEKLFF. DNA of the CDR3: TGCCCCAGCAGCCAACAGGGTGAAGAAAAACTGTTTTTT.

This clonotype appeared a single time. This chain connects TRBV12-3 or TRBV12-4 to TRBJ2-7; no definite D call. The CDR3 covers 13 residues. V lost 5 bases to trimming and J lost 2 bases, with 10 bases between them. For the CDR3, the DNA is TGTGCCAGCAGTGAAAGGGCTACCTACGAGCAGTACTTC. Its protein product is CASSERATYEQYF.

In regard to this clonotype: Mismatch with germline at one junction end may stem from a read error. This chain uses TRBV7-2 with TRBJ1-1, with D unresolved. Germline V lookup: CDR1 SGHTA, CDR2 FQGNSA. This CDR3 is built from 15 residues. The CDR3 DNA follows: TGTGCCAGCAGCTTAGCATCAGCTTTGCACACTGATGCTTTCTTT. Amino acid sequence: CASSLASALHTDAFF.

A remark on this clonotype: The conserved phenylalanine or tryptophan normally closing the CDR3 is absent here, so this likely arose from a read error. No DNA is shown, since the ends of the CDR3 on it are uncertain; the CDR3 is the one TCRdb lists. This chain connects TRBV19 to TRBJ1-6. The CDR3 spans 14 residues, counting both ends. Looked up from germline, CDR1 is LNHDA and CDR2 is SQIVND (reference sequence). The CDR3: CASSTRPLEASFHY.

Comment on this clonotype: It is likely a read error, because the conserved phenylalanine at the end of the CDR3 is missing. Because the CDR3's place on the DNA is in doubt, the DNA is left out and the CDR3 is given as listed by TCRdb. The chain is built from TRBV7-3 and TRBJ2-5; TRBD1, the D gene given by the table, was not confirmed from the DNA. The CDR3 is made up of 13 amino acids, end residues included. Germline V gene sequence: CDR1 SGHTA, CDR2 FQGTGA. The CDR3 loop is CASSWTGDSSSGY.

On this clonotype: The junction shows a germline mismatch at one end, possibly a read error. The chain carries TRBV7-2 and TRBJ2-2, with D unclear. This CDR3 is built from 16 residues. The germline gives CDR1 SGHTA, CDR2 FQGNSA. CDR3 amino acids: CASSSIPSLNTEELFF. CDR3 bases: TGTGCCAGCAGCTCCATACCGTCATTAAATACCGAGGAGCTGTTTTTT.

This rearrangement joins TRBV7-2 to TRBJ2-4; perhaps TRBD1 as D (5 bases). CDR3 length: 12 residues. In germline, CDR1 is SGHTA, CDR2 FQGNSA. V was shortened by 1 base and J by 16 bases, with 14 bases between the two germline ends. The CDR3 loop reads CASSLVIGRVYF. The CDR3, as DNA: TGTGCCAGCAGCTTAGTGATAGGCAGGGTATACTTC.

In its sample, this clonotype was seen a few times. A single base separates this from a much larger clone, so it may be a read error. The chain joins TRBV5-1 to TRBJ1-4, with D maybe TRBD1 (6 bases). Germline V CDR1 and CDR2: SGHRS, YFSETQ. This CDR3 spans 16 amino acids. V was clipped by 0 bases and J by 6 bases, with 15 bases between them. CDR3 DNA sequence: TGCGCCAGCAGCTTGGAGACGGGGGGCCGGGATGAAAAACTGTTTTTT. This encodes CASSLETGGRDEKLFF.

Comments on this clonotype: This CDR3 is missing its conserved last phenylalanine or tryptophan, likely due to a read error. The DNA is omitted, as the CDR3 cannot be located on it reliably, and the CDR3 follows TCRdb's listing. V gene TRBV2 combines with J gene TRBJ1-5; the DNA was not compared with TRBD1, the D call given in the table. The CDR3 has 13 amino acids, counting both end residues. Germline lookup yields CDR1 SNHLY and CDR2 FYNNEI. Here the CDR3 reads CASSEIGAQSLGL.

The V call is TRBV29-1, the J call TRBJ1-1; D is possibly TRBD1 (5 bases). Trimming shortened V by 4 bases and J by 1 base, and 10 bases separated the two germline ends. This CDR3 region has 13 residues. Germline values: CDR1 SQVTM, CDR2 ANQGSEA. CDR3 nucleotides: TGCAGCGTTGGATGGGGGGAGAACACTGAAGCTTTCTTT. Translated, it gives CSVGWGENTEAFF.

This clonotype was counted at least ten times. The rearrangement joins TRBV11-2 to TRBJ2-2; D is uncertain. This CDR3 has 14 amino acids. The V gene lost 3 bases and the J gene lost 0 bases, with 5 bases spanning the gap. Germline V gives CDR1 SGHAT, CDR2 FQNNGV. This CDR3 reads CASSFITNTGELFF. CDR3 nucleotide sequence: TGTGCCAGCAGCTTCATCACGAACACCGGGGAGCTGTTTTTT. Supplemented by reference TRBV11-2 and TRBJ2-2, the full variable domain reads EAGVAQSPRYKIIEKRQSVAFWCNPISGHATLYWYQQILGQGPKLLIQFQNNGVVDDSQLPKDRFSAERLKGVDSTLKIQPAKLEDSAVYLCASSFITNTGELFFGEGSRLTVL.

The rearrangement joins TRBV7-2 to TRBJ2-2; 8 bases agree with TRBD1. Trimming cost V 2 bases and J 17 bases; bases outside gene matches: 16. Germline lookup yields CDR1 SGHTA and CDR2 FQGNSA. This CDR3 contains 15 residues. The CDR3 DNA follows: TGTGCCAGCAGCTTAAGGACAGGGCCCTACGAGCAGTACTTTTTT. Translated, it gives CASSLRTGPYEQYFF.

The chain couples TRBV19 to TRBJ1-1; D gene uncertain. Per the germline V gene, CDR1 is LNHDA and CDR2 is SQIVND (reference sequence). Deletions cut 4 bases from V and 1 base from J, with 13 bases between. The CDR3 spans 15 residues. Here the CDR3 DNA reads TGTGCCAGTAGTAAAAGGACGCCGCCGAACACTGAAGCTTTCTTT. Amino acids: CASSKRTPPNTEAFF.

As to this clonotype: The CDR3 ends on some other residue instead of the conserved phenylalanine or tryptophan, so this is likely a read error. The limits of the CDR3 on the DNA are not certain, so only TCRdb's listed CDR3 is given. V and J are TRBV7-3 and TRBJ2-7; the D call in the table, TRBD2, was not verified against the DNA. The germline gives CDR1 SGHTA, CDR2 FQGTGA. 13 amino acids form the CDR3, both terminal residues included. This CDR3 reads CASSVAWRGDHEQ.

V gene TRBV10-2 combines with J gene TRBJ1-2; 7 bases line up with TRBD1. This CDR3 has 14 residues. From germline, CDR1 is WSHSY and CDR2 SAAADI. V lost 6 bases, J lost 2 bases, and 6 bases stayed unmatched. CDR3 region: CASSQTGSNYGYTF. The CDR3 DNA reads TGCGCCAGCAGCCAGACAGGGTCGAACTATGGCTACACCTTC.

For the CDR3, the DNA is TGTGCCAGCAGCTCGGTGGCGGGCGGCTCTGGAACGCAGCAGTACTTC. Its translation is CASSSVAGGSGTQQYF. The V gene is TRBV7-3, the J gene TRBJ2-5; the D gene is possibly TRBD2 (5 bases). The germline V gene encodes CDR1 SGHTA and CDR2 FQGTGA. The CDR3 contains 16 residues. Trimming removed 4 bases at V and 11 bases at J, with 26 bases between.

CDR3 protein: CSARVTSGGAETQYF. The CDR3 DNA reads as TGCAGTGCTAGGGTGACTAGCGGGGGGGCTGAGACCCAGTACTTC. This chain links TRBV20-1 with TRBJ2-5, with 14 bases that match TRBD2. J was trimmed by 5 bases and V by 3 bases; bases with no gene match: 5. The CDR3 spans 15 residues. Germline CDR1 reads DFQATT; CDR2 reads SNEGSKA (reference sequence).

This clonotype has at least ten counts. The CDR3 bases are TGTGCCAGCAGCTCATCTCGGGGGGTAGTGGTGGCTTTCTTT. Encoded protein: CASSSSRGVVVAFF. The rearrangement joins TRBV11-2 to TRBJ1-1; possibly TRBD1 for D (5 bases). The CDR3 runs 14 residues. V was shortened by 4 bases and J by 11 bases, with 20 bases between the two germline ends. Germline values: CDR1 SGHAT, CDR2 FQNNGV.

V and J are TRBV5-5 and TRBJ1-2; 10 nucleotides line up with TRBD1. V shed 3 bases and J 7 bases; nucleotides not matched to a gene: 9. Germline V gene lookup returns CDR1 SGHKS and CDR2 YYEKEE (reference sequence). The CDR3 is made up of 15 amino acids. CDR3 amino acids: CASSSGLGQGFGYTF. The CDR3 bases are TGTGCCAGCAGCTCCGGGTTGGGACAGGGGTTTGGCTACACCTTC.